These 9 T cell receptor beta chains were sequenced from one sample in a study of graft-versus-host responses after intestinal transplantation. These receptors are not linked to any known antigen. Data came from immunoSEQ multiplex PCR; TCRdb stores just in-frame clones and leaves some out. The sample consists of 45,000 to 60,000 clones, around 96% of them appearing once. The sample here was unstimulated CD8+ T cells sorted from spleen or lymph node cells, taken before transplant. The receptor set was obtained from a human donor who was the organ donor for an intestinal transplant.

This chain connects TRBV29-1 to TRBJ1-2; D unresolved. This CDR3 contains 13 residues. Deletions cut 2 bases from V and 4 bases from J, with 11 bases between. Germline values: CDR1 SQVTM, CDR2 ANQGSEA. Written as DNA, the CDR3 is TGCAGCGTTGAATTCCCGATGAGCTATGGCTACACCTTC. It encodes CSVEFPMSYGYTF.

J is TRBJ2-7 and V is TRBV7-9, with D perhaps matching TRBD1 (5 bases). Germline V gives CDR1 SEHNR, CDR2 FQNEAQ (reference sequence). Trimming removed 2 bases from V and 2 bases from J, with 7 bases in between. This CDR3 spans 13 amino acids. CDR3 DNA sequence: TGTGCCAGCAGCTTACCAGGGACCTACGAGCAGTACTTC. It translates to CASSLPGTYEQYF.

The rearrangement links TRBV13 to TRBJ2-3; no reliable D call. V was trimmed by 5 bases and J by 0 bases, leaving 15 bases between them. The germline CDR1 and CDR2 sequences are PRHDT and FYEKMQ (reference sequence). CDR3 length: 16 amino acids. The CDR3 loop reads CASSPRLISSTDTQYF. The CDR3 nucleotides read TGTGCCAGCAGCCCCCGACTCATCTCTAGCACAGATACGCAGTATTTT.

The gene calls are TRBV28 and TRBJ1-3; no clear D gene. V was shortened by 1 base and J by 2 bases, with 15 bases between the two germline ends. The CDR3 is made up of 17 amino acids. Germline loops: CDR1 MDHEN, CDR2 SYDVKM. The CDR3 DNA sequence: TGTGCCAGCAGTTTATTGGGCATCGAAGGCCCTGGAAACACCATATATTTT. It translates to CASSLLGIEGPGNTIYF.

The chain is built from TRBV5-5 and TRBJ1-3; D is uncertain. V lost 0 bases and J lost 0, with 7 bases in between. The CDR3 totals 15 residues. Germline CDR1 is SGHKS and CDR2 is YYEKEE (reference sequence). CDR3: CASSLDVSSGNTIYF. The CDR3 DNA reads as TGTGCCAGCAGCTTGGATGTCAGCTCTGGAAACACCATATATTTT.

V is TRBV2 and J is TRBJ2-7; 7 nucleotides align to TRBD2. The germline V gene encodes CDR1 SNHLY and CDR2 FYNNEI. The length of the CDR3 is 11 residues. Unmatched junction bases numbered 4, after V lost 7 bases and J lost 7 bases. The CDR3 is CASIAGGEQYF. The CDR3 DNA reads TGTGCCAGCATTGCCGGGGGGGAGCAGTACTTC.

This chain connects TRBV27 to TRBJ1-1; no definite D call. The CDR3 spans 15 residues. The V end lost 1 base, the J end lost 4 bases, and 13 bases lay between the germline ends. From germline, CDR1 is MNHEY and CDR2 SMNVEV (reference sequence). CDR3 in amino acids: CASSLLPGLPTEAFF. In DNA form, the CDR3 reads TGTGCCAGCAGTTTATTACCCGGGCTCCCCACTGAAGCTTTCTTT.

The chain couples TRBV2 to TRBJ2-7; the match to TRBD1 covers 7 bases. The CDR3 has 13 amino acids. V was clipped by 6 bases and J by 2 bases; unmatched bases: 4. The germline CDR1 and CDR2 sequences are SNHLY and FYNNEI. Here the CDR3 DNA reads TGTGCCAGCAGCGACAGGGACGCCTACGAGCAGTACTTC. It specifies CASSDRDAYEQYF.

V is TRBV19 and J is TRBJ2-3; 10 positions match TRBD2. CDR1 and CDR2 from the germline V gene are LNHDA and SQIVND (reference sequence). The CDR3 covers 18 residues. The ends lost 6 bases at V and 2 bases at J; junction bases unmatched: 14. Here the CDR3 reads CASRKTAIAGGLTDTQYF. DNA for the CDR3: TGTGCCAGTAGAAAGACGGCAATAGCGGGGGGCCTCACAGATACGCAGTATTTT.